This TCR beta chain emerged from a study of blood T cells in healthy people across ages. This clonotype was detected only a few times. CDR3 length: 17 residues. Trimming took 0 bases from V and 2 from J, leaving 16 bases between them. From germline, CDR1 is LGHNA and CDR2 YNFKEQ. Combining a sample-barcoded 5' primer with a J-beta primer mix, a second PCR ran for roughly 6 to 11 cycles. TCRdb re-called the 5' RACE reads through MiXCR, storing one row per CDR3 protein. The sample has approximately 770,000 distinct CDR3 sequences, 58% seen once; the top ten hold 22%. The material sequenced was blood. The chain employs TRBV4-2 and TRBJ1-1, with D unclear. This TCR was sampled from a man younger than 45 in good health. The CDR3 DNA reads as TGTGCCAGCAGCCAAGATGGATTGGCCCCAGGCAACACTGAAGCTTTCTTT. Translated, it gives CASSQDGLAPGNTEAFF.